This paragraph reports one T cell receptor (beta chain). The V end was cut by 6 bases, the J end by 12 bases, with 18 bases between. CDR3 length equals 13 residues. Germline V gene data show CDR1 as MNHEY and CDR2 as SMNVEV (reference sequence). Healthy Caucasian individuals from Russia aged about 6 to 90 were enrolled as donors. PBMCs were isolated at a quantity of at least 6.5 million per sample. PCR was performed a second time for about 7 to 12 cycles using a sample-barcoded 5' primer and a J-beta primer mix. Each sample provided no less than 2.5 million CDR3-containing paired-end reads. TCRdb used MiXCR to reprocess the 5' RACE reads, holding one entry per CDR3 protein. This table has about a million distinct CDR3 sequences, roughly half appearing once. The sample belongs to a study of blood T cells in healthy people across ages.

Sequenced sample: blood. The source of this sequence is a woman aged 60-75 years in good health. The chain carries TRBV27 and TRBJ2-1; possible D gene TRBD2, 7 bases. The CDR3 DNA reads TGTGCCAGCAGGGGTTGGGGGGGCGGAGTGCAGTTCTTC. It codes for CASRGWGGGVQFF.